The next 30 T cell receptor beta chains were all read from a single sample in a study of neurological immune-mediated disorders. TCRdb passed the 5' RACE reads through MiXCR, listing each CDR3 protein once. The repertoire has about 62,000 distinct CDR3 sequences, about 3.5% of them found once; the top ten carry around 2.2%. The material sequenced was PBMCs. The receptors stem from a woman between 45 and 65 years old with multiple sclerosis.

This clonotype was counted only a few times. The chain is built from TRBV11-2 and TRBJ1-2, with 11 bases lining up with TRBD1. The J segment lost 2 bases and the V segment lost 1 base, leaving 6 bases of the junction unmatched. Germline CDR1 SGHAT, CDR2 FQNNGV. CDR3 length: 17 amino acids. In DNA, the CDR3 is TGTGCCAGCAGCTTAGCCTCTGGGACAGGGGGAAACTATGGCTACACCTTC. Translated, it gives CASSLASGTGGNYGYTF. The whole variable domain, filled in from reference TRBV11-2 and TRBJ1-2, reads EAGVAQSPRYKIIEKRQSVAFWCNPISGHATLYWYQQILGQGPKLLIQFQNNGVVDDSQLPKDRFSAERLKGVDSTLKIQPAKLEDSAVYLCASSLASGTGGNYGYTFGSGTRLTVV.

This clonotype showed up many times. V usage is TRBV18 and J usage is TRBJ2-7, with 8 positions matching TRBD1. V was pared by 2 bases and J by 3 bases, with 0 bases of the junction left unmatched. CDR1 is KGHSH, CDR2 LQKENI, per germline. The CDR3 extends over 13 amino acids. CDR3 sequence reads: CASSPTGGYEQYF. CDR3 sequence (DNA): TGTGCCAGCTCACCAACAGGGGGCTACGAGCAGTACTTC.

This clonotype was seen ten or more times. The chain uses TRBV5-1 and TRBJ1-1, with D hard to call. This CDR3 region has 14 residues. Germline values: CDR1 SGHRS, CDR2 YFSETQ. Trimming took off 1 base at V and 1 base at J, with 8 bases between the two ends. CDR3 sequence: CASSLRLSNTEAFF. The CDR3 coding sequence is TGCGCCAGCAGCTTGAGGTTATCGAACACTGAAGCTTTCTTT. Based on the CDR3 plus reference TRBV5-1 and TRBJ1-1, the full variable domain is KAGVTQTPRYLIKTRGQQVTLSCSPISGHRSVSWYQQTPGQGLQFLFEYFSETQRNKGNFPGRFSGRQFSNSRSEMNVSTLELGDSALYLCASSLRLSNTEAFFGQGTRLTVV.

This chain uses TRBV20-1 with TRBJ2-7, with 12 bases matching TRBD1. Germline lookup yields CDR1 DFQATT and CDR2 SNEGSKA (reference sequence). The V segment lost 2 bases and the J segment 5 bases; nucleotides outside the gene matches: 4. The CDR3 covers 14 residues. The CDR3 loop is CSARKGQGANEQYF. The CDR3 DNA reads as TGCAGTGCTAGAAAGGGACAGGGGGCAAACGAGCAGTACTTC.

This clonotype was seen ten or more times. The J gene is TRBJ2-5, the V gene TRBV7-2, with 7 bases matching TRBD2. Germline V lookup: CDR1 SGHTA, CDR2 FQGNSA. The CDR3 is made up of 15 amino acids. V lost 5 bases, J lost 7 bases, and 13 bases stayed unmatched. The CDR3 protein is CASSNWGRPGGTQYF. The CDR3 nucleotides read TGTGCCAGCAGCAACTGGGGGAGGCCGGGGGGGACCCAGTACTTC. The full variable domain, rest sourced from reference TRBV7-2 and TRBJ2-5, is GAGVSQSPSNKVTEKGKDVELRCDPISGHTALYWYRQSLGQGLEFLIYFQGNSAPDKSGLPSDRFSAERTGGSVSTLTIQRTQQEDSAVYLCASSNWGRPGGTQYFGPGTRLLVL.

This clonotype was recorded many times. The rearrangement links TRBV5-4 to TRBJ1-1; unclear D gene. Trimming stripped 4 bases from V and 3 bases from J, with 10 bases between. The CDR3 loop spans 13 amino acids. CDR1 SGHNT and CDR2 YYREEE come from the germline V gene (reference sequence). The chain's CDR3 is CASSAAIYTEAFF. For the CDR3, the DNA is TGTGCCAGCAGCGCCGCGATCTACACTGAAGCTTTCTTT. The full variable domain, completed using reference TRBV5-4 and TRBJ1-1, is ETGVTQSPTHLIKTRGQQVTLRCSSQSGHNTVSWYQQALGQGPQFIFQYYREEENGRGNFPPRFSGLQFPNYSSELNVNALELDDSALYLCASSAAIYTEAFFGQGTRLTVV.

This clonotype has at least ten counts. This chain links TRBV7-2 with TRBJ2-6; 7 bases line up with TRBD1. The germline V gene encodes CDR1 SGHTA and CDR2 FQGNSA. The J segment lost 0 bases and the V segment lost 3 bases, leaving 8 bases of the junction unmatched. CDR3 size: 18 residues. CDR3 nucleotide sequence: TGTGCCAGCAGCTTTGGGACAGCGGCCTTCTCTGGGGCCAACGTCCTGACTTTC. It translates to CASSFGTAAFSGANVLTF.

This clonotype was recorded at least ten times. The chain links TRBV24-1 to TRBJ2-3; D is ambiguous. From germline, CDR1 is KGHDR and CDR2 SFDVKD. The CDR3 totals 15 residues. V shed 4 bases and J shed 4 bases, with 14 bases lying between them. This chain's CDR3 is CATSDRDLRPDTQYF. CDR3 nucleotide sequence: TGTGCCACCAGTGACCGTGACCTTAGGCCAGATACGCAGTATTTT.

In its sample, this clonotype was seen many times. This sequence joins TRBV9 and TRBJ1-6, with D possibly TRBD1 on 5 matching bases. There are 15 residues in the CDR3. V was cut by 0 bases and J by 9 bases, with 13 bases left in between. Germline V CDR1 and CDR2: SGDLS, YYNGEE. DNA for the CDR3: TGTGCCAGCAGCGTAGGAGGGGATATCGGTTCACCCCTCCACTTT. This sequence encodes CASSVGGDIGSPLHF.

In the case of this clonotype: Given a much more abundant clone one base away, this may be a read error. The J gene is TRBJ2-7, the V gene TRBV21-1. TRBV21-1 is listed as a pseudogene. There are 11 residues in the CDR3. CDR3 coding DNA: TGTGCCAGCATCAAGGGTCACGAGCAGTACTTC. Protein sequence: CASIKGHEQYF.

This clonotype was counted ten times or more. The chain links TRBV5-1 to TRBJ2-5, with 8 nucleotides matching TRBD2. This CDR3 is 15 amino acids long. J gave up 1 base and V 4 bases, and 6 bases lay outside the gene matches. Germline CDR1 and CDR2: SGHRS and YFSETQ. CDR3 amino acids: CASSPGGGRQETQYF. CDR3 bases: TGCGCCAGCAGCCCCGGCGGGGGGCGCCAAGAGACCCAGTACTTC. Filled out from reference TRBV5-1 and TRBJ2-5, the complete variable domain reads KAGVTQTPRYLIKTRGQQVTLSCSPISGHRSVSWYQQTPGQGLQFLFEYFSETQRNKGNFPGRFSGRQFSNSRSEMNVSTLELGDSALYLCASSPGGGRQETQYFGPGTRLLVL.

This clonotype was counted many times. CDR3 nucleotides: TGTGCCAGCAGCTTAGGACCGGGAGAGGGTGCAGATACGCAGTATTTT. It translates to CASSLGPGEGADTQYF. This chain links TRBV7-2 with TRBJ2-3, with D possibly being TRBD2 (6 bases). The CDR3 sequence is 16 residues long. The germline V gene has CDR1 SGHTA and CDR2 FQGNSA. V lost 1 base and J lost 4, with 15 bases in between.

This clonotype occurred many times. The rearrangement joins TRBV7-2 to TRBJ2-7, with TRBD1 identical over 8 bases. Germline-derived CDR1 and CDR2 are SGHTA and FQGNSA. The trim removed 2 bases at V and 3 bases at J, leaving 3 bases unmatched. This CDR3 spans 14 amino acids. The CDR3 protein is CASSLPTGVYEQYF. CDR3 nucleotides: TGTGCCAGCAGCTTACCGACAGGGGTCTACGAGCAGTACTTC.

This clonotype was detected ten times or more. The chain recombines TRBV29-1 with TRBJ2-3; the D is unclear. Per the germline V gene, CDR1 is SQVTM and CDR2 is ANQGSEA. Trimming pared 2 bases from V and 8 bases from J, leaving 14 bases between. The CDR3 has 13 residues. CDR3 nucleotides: TGCAGCGTTGAAAAAGAATCACGAGGTACGCAGTATTTT. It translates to CSVEKESRGTQYF.

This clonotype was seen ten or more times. DNA of the CDR3: TGCAGTGCTAGAGATCAGGGACAGGGGGTGGAAAACTATGGCTACACCTTC. Its protein product is CSARDQGQGVENYGYTF. The V and J genes are TRBV20-1 and TRBJ1-2, with 11 bases aligning to TRBD1. The CDR3 runs to 17 residues. Per germline, CDR1 DFQATT and CDR2 SNEGSKA (reference sequence). Trimming at V came to 0 bases and at J to 2 bases, leaving 8 bases not matched to a gene.

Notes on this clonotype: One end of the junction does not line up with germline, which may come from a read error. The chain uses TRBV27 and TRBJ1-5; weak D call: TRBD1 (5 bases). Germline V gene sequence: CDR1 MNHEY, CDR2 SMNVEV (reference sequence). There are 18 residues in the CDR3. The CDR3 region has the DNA TGTGCCAGCAGTTTATCGGGCTTCCAGGTCCGGGGCAATCAGCCCCAGAATTTT. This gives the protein CASSLSGFQVRGNQPQNF.

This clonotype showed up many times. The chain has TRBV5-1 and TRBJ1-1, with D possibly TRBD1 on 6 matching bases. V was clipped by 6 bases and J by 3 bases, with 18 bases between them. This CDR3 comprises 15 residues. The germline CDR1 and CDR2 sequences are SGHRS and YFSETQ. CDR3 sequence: CASTKTWDTHTEAFF. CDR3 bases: TGCGCCAGCACCAAGACCTGGGACACTCACACTGAAGCTTTCTTT.

The chain's CDR3 is CASSLDSGRASYEQYF. As DNA, the CDR3 is TGCGCCAGCAGCTTGGATAGCGGGAGGGCATCCTACGAGCAGTACTTC. This chain joins TRBV5-1 and TRBJ2-7; 11 bases map to TRBD2. The germline gives CDR1 SGHRS, CDR2 YFSETQ. The V segment lost 0 bases and the J segment 1 base; nucleotides outside the gene matches: 3. This CDR3 has 16 residues. The variable domain in full, with the rest retrieved from reference TRBV5-1 and TRBJ2-7, is KAGVTQTPRYLIKTRGQQVTLSCSPISGHRSVSWYQQTPGQGLQFLFEYFSETQRNKGNFPGRFSGRQFSNSRSEMNVSTLELGDSALYLCASSLDSGRASYEQYFGPGTRLTVT.

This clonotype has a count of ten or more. CDR3 DNA: TGTGCCATCAGTGAGTCGAGGCCTACGGATGGCTACACCTTC. Protein: CAISESRPTDGYTF. The chain combines TRBV10-3 with TRBJ1-2, with no clear D. Germline V gene lookup returns CDR1 ENHRY and CDR2 SYGVKD. V lost 0 bases and J lost 6, with 11 bases in between. The CDR3 length is 14 residues.

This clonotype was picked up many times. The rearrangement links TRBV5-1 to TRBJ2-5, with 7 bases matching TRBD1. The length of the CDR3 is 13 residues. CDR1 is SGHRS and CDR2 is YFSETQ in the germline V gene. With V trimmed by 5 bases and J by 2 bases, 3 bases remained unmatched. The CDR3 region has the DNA TGCGCCAGCAGTTCGACAGGGCAAGAGACCCAGTACTTC. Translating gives CASSSTGQETQYF.

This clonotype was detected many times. This CDR3 reads CASTLGAGELFF. CDR3 DNA sequence: TGTGCCAGCACCCTAGGAGCCGGGGAGCTGTTTTTT. This rearrangement joins TRBV25-1 to TRBJ2-2; D call uncertain. There are 12 residues in the CDR3. V shed 7 bases and J shed 6 bases, with 9 bases lying between them. Germline V gene data show CDR1 as MGHDK and CDR2 as SYGVNS.

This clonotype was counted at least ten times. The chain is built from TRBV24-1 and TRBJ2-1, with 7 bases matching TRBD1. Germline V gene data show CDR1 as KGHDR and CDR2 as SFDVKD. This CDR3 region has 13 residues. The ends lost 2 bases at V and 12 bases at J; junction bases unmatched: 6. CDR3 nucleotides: TGTGCCACCAGTGATTCTTACGCAGGGGGGCAGTTCTTC. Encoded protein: CATSDSYAGGQFF.

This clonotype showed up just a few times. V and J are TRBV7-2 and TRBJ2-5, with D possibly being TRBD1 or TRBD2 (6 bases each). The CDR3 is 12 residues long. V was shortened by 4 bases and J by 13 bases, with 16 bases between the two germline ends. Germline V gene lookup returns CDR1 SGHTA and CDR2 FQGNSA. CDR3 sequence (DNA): TGTGCCAGCAGCTCTGGACCGGGGGCCCCGTACTTC. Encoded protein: CASSSGPGAPYF.

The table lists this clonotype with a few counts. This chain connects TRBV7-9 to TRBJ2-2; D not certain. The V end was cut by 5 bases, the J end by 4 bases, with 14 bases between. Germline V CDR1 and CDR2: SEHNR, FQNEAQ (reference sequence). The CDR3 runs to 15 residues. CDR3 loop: CASSTDRYPTGELFF. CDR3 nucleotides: TGTGCCAGCAGCACAGACCGCTATCCCACCGGGGAGCTGTTTTTT.

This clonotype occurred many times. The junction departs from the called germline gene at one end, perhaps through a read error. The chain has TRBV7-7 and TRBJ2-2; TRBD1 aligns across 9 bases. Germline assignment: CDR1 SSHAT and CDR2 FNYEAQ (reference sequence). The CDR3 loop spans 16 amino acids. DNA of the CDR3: TGTGCTAGCAGCTTAGGCGGACAGGGGTACGCCGGGGAGCTGTTTTTT. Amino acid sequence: CASSLGGQGYAGELFF.

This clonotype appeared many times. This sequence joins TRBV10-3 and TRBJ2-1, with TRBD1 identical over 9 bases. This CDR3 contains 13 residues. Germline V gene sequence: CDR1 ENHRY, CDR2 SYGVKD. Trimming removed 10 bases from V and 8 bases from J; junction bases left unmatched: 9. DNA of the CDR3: TGTGCCACCTCCGGGACAGGGTACGATGAGCAGTTCTTC. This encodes CATSGTGYDEQFF.

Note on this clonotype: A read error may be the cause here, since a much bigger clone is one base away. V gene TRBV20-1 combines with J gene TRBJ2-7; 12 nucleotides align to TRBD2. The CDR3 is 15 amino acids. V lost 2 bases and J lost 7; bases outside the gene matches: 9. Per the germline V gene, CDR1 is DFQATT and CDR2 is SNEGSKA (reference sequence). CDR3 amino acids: CSARSGLAGRQEQYF. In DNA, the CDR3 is TGCAGTGCTAGATCTGGACTAGCGGGACGCCAAGAGCAGTACTTC.

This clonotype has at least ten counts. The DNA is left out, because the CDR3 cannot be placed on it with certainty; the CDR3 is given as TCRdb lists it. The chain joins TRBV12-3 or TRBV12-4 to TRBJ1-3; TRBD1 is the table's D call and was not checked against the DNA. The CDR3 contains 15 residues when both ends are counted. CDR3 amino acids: CASILGRRSGNTIYF.

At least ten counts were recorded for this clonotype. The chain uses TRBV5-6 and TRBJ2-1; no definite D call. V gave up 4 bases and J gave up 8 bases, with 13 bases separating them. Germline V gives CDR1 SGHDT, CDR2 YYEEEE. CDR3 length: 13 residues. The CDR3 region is CASSPGFGDEQFF. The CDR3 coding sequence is TGTGCCAGCAGCCCGGGTTTTGGGGATGAGCAGTTCTTC.

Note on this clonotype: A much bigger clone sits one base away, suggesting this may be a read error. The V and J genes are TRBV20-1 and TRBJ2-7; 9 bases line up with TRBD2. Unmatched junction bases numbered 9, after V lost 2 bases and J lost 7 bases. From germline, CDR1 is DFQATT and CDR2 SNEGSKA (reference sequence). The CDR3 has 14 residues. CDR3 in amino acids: CSARHASGTQEQYF. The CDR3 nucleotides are TGCAGTGCTAGACATGCTAGCGGGACCCAAGAGCAGTACTTC.